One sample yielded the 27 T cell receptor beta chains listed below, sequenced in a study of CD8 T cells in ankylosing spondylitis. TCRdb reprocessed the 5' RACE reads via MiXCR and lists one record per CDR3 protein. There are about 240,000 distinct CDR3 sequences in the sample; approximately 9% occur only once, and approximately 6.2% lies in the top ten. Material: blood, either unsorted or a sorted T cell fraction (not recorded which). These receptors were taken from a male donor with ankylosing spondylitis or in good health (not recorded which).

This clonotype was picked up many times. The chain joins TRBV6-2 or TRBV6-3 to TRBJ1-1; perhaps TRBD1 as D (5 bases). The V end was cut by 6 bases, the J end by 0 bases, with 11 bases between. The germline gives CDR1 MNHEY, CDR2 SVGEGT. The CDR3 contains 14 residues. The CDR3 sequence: CASRRGVMNTEAFF. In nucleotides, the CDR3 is TGTGCCAGCAGAAGAGGGGTCATGAACACTGAAGCTTTCTTT.

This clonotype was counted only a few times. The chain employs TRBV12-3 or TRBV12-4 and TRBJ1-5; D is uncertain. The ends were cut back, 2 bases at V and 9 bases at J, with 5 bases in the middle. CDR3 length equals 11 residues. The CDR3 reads CASSLMGPQHF. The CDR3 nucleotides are TGTGCCAGCAGTTTAATGGGGCCCCAGCATTTT.

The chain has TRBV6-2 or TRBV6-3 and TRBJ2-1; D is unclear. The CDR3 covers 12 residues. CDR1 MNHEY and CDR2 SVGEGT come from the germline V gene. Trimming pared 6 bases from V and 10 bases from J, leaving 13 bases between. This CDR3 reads CASSATDEEQFF. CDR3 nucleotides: TGTGCCAGCAGCGCGACTGACGAAGAGCAGTTCTTC.

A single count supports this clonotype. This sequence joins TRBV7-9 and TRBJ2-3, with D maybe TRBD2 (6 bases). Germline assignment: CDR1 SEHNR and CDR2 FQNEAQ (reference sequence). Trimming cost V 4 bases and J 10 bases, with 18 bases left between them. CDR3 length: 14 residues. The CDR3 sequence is CASSSGLLLFSQYF. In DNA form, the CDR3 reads TGTGCCAGCAGCTCAGGACTACTCCTCTTTTCGCAGTATTTT.

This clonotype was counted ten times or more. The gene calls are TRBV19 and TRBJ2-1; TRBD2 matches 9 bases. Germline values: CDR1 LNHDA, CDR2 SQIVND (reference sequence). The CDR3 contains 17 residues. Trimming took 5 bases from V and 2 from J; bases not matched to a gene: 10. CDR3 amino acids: CASSVSGRRRAYNEQFF. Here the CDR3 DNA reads TGTGCCAGTAGTGTTAGCGGGAGAAGAAGGGCCTACAATGAGCAGTTCTTC.

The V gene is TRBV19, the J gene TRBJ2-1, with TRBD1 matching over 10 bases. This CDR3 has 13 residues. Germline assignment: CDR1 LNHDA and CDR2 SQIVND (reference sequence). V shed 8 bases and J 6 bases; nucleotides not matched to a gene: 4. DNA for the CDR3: TGTGCCAGTGGACAGGGGGGTCTCAATGAGCAGTTCTTC. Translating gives CASGQGGLNEQFF.

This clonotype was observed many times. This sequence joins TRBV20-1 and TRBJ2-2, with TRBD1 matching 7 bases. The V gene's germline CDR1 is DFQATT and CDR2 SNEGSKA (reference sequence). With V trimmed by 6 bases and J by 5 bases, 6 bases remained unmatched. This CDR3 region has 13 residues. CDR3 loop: CSAPRQGTGELFF. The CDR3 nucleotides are TGCAGTGCGCCGAGACAGGGAACCGGGGAGCTGTTTTTT.

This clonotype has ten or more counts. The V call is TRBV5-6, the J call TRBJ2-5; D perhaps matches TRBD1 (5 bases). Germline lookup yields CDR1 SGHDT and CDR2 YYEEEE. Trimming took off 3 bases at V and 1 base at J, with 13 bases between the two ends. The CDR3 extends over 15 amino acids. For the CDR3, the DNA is TGTGCCAGCAGCTCCACGGGTGGGGCCCAAGAGACCCAGTACTTC. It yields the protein CASSSTGGAQETQYF.

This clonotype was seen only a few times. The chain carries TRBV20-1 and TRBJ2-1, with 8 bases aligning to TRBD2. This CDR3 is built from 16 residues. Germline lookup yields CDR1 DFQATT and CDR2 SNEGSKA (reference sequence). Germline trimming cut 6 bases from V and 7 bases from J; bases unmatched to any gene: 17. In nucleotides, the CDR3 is TGCAGTGCCTCAAGTCTCTCAGCGGGAGAATCGAATGAGCAGTTCTTC. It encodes CSASSLSAGESNEQFF.

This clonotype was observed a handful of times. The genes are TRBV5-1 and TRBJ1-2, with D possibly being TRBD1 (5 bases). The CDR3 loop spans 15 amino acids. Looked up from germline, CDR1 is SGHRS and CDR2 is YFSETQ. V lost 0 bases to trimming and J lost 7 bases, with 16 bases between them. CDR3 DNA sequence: TGCGCCAGCAGCTTGGCCCCAGGGAGGGATGGTGGCTACACCTTC. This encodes CASSLAPGRDGGYTF.

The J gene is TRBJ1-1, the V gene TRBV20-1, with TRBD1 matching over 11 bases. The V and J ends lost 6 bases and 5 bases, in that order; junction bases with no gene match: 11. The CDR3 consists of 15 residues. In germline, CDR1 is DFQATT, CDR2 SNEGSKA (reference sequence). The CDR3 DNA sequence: TGCAGTGCCCCAGGGGGAGGGACAGGGGGGACTGAAGCTTTCTTT. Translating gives CSAPGGGTGGTEAFF.

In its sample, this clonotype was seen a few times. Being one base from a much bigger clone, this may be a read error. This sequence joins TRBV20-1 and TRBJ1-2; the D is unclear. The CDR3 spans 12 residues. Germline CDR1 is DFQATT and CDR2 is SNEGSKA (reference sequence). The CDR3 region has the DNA TGCAGTGCTGGAGGGCAGATCTATGGCTACTCCTTC. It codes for CSAGGQIYGYSF.

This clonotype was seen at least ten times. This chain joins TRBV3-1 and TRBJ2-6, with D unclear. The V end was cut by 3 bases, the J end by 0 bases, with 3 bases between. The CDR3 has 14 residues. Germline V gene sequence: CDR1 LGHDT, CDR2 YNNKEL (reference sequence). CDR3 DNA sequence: TGTGCCAGCAGCCAGGGCTCTGGGGCCAACGTCCTGACTTTC. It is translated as CASSQGSGANVLTF.

The CDR3 coding sequence is TGCAGCGCTGGGGGTCCCGGACAGGGGGCTCATGGCTACACCTTC. This encodes CSAGGPGQGAHGYTF. The chain is built from TRBV29-1 and TRBJ1-2; TRBD1 aligns across 11 bases. CDR1 and CDR2 (germline): SQVTM, ANQGSEA. The CDR3 contains 15 residues. The junction had 13 bases not matched to a gene; V was cut back by 7 bases and J by 6 bases.

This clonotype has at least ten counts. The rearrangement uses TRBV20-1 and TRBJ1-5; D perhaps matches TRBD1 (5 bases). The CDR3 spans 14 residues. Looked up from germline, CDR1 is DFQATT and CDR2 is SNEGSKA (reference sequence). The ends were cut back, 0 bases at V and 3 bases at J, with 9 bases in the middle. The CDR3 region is CSAREGGFNQPQHF. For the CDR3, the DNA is TGCAGTGCTAGAGAGGGGGGATTCAATCAGCCCCAGCATTTT.

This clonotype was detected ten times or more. CDR3 nucleotide sequence: TGTGCCAGCAGTTTAGGGTGGCGGACTGAAGCTTTCTTT. Its protein product is CASSLGWRTEAFF. V is TRBV12-3 or TRBV12-4 and J is TRBJ1-1; no clear D gene. V gave up 1 base and J gave up 5 bases, with 8 bases separating them. The CDR3 is 13 amino acids.

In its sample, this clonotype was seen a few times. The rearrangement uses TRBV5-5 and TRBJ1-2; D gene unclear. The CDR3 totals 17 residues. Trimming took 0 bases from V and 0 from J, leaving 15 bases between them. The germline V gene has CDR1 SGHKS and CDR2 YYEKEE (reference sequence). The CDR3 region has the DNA TGTGCCAGCAGCTTGGCCGTTTCGTCAGTAACTAACTATGGCTACACCTTC. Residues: CASSLAVSSVTNYGYTF. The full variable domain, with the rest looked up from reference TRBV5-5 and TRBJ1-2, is DAGVTQSPTHLIKTRGQQVTLRCSPISGHKSVSWYQQVLGQGPQFIFQYYEKEERGRGNFPDRFSARQFPNYSSELNVNALLLGDSALYLCASSLAVSSVTNYGYTFGSGTRLTVV.

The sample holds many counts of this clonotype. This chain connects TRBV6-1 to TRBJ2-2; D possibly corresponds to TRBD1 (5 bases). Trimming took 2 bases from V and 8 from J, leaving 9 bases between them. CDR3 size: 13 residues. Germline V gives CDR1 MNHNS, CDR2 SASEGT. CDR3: CASSEQGPGELFF. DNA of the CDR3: TGTGCCAGCAGTGAACAGGGCCCGGGGGAGCTGTTTTTT.

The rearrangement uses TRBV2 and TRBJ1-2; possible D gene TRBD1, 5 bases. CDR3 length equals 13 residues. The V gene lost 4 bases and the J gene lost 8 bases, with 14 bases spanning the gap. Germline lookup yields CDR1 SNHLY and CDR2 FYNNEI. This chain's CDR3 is CASSGKRTSGYTF. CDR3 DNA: TGTGCCAGCAGTGGTAAGAGGACAAGCGGCTACACCTTC.

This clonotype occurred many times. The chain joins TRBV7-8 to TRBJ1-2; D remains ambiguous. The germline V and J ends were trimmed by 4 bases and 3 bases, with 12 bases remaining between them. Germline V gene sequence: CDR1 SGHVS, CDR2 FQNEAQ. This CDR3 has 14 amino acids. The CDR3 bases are TGTGCCAGCAGCTCCGCCGGGTATCACTATGGCTACACCTTC. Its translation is CASSSAGYHYGYTF. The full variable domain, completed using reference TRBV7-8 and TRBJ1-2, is GAGVSQSPRYKVAKRGQDVALRCDPISGHVSLFWYQQALGQGPEFLTYFQNEAQLDKSGLPSDRFFAERPEGSVSTLKIQRTQQEDSAVYLCASSSAGYHYGYTFGSGTRLTVV.

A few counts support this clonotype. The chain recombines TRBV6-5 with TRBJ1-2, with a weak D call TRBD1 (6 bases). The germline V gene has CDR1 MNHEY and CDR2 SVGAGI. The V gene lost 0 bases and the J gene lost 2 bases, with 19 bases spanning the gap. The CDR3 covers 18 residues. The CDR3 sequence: CASSYSEVGATPNYGYTF. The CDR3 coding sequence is TGTGCCAGCAGTTACTCTGAGGTGGGGGCGACACCGAACTATGGCTACACCTTC.

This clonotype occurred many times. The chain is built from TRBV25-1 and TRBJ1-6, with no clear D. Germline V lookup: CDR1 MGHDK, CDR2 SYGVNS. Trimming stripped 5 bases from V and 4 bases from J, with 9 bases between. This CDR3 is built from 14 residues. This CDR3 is CASSKTRYNSPLHF. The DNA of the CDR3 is TGTGCCAGCAGTAAGACACGTTATAATTCACCCCTCCACTTT.

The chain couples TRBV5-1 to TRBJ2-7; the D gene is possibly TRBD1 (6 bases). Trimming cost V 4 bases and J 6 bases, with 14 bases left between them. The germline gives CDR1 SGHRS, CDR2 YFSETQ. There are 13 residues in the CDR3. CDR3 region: CASSPQGTSEQYF. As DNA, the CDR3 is TGCGCCAGCAGCCCCCAGGGGACGAGCGAGCAGTACTTC.

CDR3 sequence (DNA): TGTGCCACCAGCAGAGAATTACGCACAGATACGCAGTATTTT. Translated, it gives CATSRELRTDTQYF. The chain uses TRBV15 and TRBJ2-3; no clear D gene. V dropped 0 bases and J dropped 1 base, with 5 bases sitting between them. Germline CDR1 is LNHNV and CDR2 is YYDKDF (reference sequence). The length of the CDR3 is 14 residues.

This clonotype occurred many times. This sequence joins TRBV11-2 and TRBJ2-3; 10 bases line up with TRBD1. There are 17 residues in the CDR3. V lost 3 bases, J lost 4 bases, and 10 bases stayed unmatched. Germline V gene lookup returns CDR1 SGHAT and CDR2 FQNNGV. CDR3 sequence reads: CASSFPSGTGVADTQYF. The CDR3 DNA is TGTGCCAGCAGCTTCCCCTCCGGGACAGGGGTGGCAGATACGCAGTATTTT.

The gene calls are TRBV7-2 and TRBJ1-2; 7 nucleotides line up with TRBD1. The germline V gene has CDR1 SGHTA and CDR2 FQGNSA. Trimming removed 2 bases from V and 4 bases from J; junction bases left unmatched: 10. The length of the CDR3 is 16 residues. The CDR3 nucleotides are TGTGCCAGCAGCTTATCTTGGCAGGGGGTAGGCTATGGCTACACCTTC. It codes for CASSLSWQGVGYGYTF.

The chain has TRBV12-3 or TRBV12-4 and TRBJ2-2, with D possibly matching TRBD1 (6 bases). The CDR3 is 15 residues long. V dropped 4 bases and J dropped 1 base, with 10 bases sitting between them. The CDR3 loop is CASSSDRQNTGELFF. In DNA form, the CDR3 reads TGTGCCAGCAGTTCCGACAGGCAGAACACCGGGGAGCTGTTTTTT.